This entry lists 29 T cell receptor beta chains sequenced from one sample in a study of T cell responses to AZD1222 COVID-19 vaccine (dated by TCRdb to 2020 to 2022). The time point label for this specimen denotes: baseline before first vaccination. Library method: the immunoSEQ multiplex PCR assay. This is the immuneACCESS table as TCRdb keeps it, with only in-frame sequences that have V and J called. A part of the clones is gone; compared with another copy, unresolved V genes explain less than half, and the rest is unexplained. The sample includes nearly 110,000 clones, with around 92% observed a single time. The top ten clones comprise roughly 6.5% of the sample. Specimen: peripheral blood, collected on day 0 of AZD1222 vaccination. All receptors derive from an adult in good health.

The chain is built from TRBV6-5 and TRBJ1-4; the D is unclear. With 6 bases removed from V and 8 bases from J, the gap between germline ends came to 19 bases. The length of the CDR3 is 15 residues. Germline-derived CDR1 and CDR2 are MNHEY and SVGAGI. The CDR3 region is CASSPGEDLREKLFF. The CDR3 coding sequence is TGTGCCAGCAGCCCAGGTGAAGACCTGCGGGAAAAACTGTTTTTT.

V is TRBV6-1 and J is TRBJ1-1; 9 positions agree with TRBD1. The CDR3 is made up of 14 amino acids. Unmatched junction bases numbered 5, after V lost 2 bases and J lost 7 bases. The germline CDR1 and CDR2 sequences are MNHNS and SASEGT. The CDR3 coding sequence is TGTGCCAGCAGTGAAACAGGGACAGGGCGTGAAGCTTTCTTT. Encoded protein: CASSETGTGREAFF.

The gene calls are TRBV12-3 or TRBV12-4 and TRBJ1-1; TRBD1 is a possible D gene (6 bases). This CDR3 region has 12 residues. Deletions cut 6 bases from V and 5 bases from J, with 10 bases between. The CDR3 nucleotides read TGTGCCAGCAGCCCCAGGGGAACTGAAGCTTTCTTT. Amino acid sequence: CASSPRGTEAFF.

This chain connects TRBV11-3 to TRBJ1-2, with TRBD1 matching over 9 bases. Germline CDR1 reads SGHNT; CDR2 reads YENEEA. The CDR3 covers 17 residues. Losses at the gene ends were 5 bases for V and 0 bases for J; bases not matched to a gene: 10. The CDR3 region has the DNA TGTGCCAGCAGCCACCGCAGTTGGGACAGGGCTAACTATGGCTACACCTTC. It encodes CASSHRSWDRANYGYTF.

DNA for the CDR3: TGTGCCAGCAGCTGGGGGGCCTATGGCTACACCTTC. It yields the protein CASSWGAYGYTF. The V and J genes are TRBV7-9 and TRBJ1-2; D possibly corresponds to TRBD1 (6 bases). The CDR3 is 12 amino acids. Germline V gene lookup returns CDR1 SEHNR and CDR2 FQNEAQ (reference sequence). V was clipped by 4 bases and J by 4 bases, with 7 bases between them.

DNA for the CDR3: TGTGCCAGCAGTACCAAGACTCACAGGGCTGGAAACACCATATATTTT. Amino acid sequence: CASSTKTHRAGNTIYF. The rearrangement uses TRBV6-2 or TRBV6-3 and TRBJ1-3, with D possibly TRBD1 on 6 matching bases. The CDR3 runs 16 residues. Trimming pared 5 bases from V and 2 bases from J, leaving 16 bases between. Germline CDR1 is MNHEY and CDR2 is SVGEGT.

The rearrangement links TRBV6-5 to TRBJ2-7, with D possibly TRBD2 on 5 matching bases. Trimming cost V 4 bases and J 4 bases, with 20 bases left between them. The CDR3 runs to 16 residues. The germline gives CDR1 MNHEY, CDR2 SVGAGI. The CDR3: CASSSRTGLASYEQYF. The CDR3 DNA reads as TGTGCCAGCAGTTCCCGAACGGGCCTAGCTTCTTACGAGCAGTACTTC.

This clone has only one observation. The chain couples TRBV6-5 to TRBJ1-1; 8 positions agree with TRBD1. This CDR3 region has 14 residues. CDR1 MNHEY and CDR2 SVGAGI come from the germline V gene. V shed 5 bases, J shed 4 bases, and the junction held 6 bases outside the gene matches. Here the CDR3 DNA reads TGTGCCAGCAGTCCCGGACAGGGCGTCACTGAAGCTTTCTTT. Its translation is CASSPGQGVTEAFF.

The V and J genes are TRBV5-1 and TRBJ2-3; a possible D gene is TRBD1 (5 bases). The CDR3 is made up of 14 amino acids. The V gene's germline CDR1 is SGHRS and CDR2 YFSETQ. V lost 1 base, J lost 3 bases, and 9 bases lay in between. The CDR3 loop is CASSLQRGTDTQYF. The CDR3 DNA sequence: TGCGCCAGCAGCTTGCAAAGGGGTACAGATACGCAGTATTTT.

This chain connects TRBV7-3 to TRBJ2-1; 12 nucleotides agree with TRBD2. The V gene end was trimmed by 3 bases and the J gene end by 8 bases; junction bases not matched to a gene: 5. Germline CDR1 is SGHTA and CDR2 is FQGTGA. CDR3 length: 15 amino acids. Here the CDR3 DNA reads TGTGCCAGCAGCTTCGGACTAGCGGGAAAGGATGAGCAGTTCTTC. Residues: CASSFGLAGKDEQFF.

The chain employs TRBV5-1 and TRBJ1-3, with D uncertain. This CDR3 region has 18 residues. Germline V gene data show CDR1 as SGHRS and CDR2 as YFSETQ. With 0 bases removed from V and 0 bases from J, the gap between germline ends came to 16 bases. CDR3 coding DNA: TGCGCCAGCAGCTTGGATGTCGCACCAGGATACTCTGGAAACACCATATATTTT. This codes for CASSLDVAPGYSGNTIYF.

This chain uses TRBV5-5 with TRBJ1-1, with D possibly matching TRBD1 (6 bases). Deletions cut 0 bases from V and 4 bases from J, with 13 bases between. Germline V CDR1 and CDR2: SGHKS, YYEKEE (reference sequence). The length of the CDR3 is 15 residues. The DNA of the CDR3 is TGTGCCAGCAGCTTGGTCACAGGGTGGGGCACTGAAGCTTTCTTT. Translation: CASSLVTGWGTEAFF.

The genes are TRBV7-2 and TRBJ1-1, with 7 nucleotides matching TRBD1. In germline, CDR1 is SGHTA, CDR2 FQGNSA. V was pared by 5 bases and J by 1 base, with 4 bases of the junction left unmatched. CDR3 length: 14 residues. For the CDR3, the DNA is TGTGCCAGCAGCGCCCGACAGGGGAACACTGAAGCTTTCTTT. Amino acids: CASSARQGNTEAFF.

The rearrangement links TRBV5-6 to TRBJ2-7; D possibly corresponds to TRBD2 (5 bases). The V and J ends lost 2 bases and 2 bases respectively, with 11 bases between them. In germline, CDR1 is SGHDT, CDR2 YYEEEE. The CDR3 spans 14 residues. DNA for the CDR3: TGTGCCAGCAGCTTCCCGACTAATACCTACGAGCAGTACTTC. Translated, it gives CASSFPTNTYEQYF.

The CDR3 reads CASSPGPLNEKLFF. For the CDR3, the DNA is TGTGCCAGCAGCCCGGGACCTCTTAATGAAAAACTGTTTTTT. This chain links TRBV7-2 with TRBJ1-4, with D possibly matching TRBD1 (5 bases). This CDR3 comprises 14 residues. Germline CDR1 SGHTA, CDR2 FQGNSA. V lost 5 bases to trimming and J lost 4 bases, with 11 bases between them.

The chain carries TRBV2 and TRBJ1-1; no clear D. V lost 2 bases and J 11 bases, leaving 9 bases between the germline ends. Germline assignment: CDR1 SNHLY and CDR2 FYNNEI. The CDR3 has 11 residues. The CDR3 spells CASSELLVAFF. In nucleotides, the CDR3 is TGTGCCAGCAGTGAACTCCTGGTGGCTTTCTTT.

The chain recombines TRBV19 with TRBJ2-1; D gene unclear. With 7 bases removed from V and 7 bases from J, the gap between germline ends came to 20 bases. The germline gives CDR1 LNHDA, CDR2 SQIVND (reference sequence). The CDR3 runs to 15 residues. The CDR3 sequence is CASTPAGLGLNEQFF. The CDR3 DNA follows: TGTGCCAGTACCCCGGCAGGTTTAGGGCTGAATGAGCAGTTCTTC.

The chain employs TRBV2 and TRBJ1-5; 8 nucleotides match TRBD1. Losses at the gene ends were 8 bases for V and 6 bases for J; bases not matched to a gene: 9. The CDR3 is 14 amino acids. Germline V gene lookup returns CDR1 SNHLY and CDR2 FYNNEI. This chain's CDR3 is CASGGQATFQPQHF. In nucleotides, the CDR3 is TGTGCCAGCGGGGGACAGGCAACATTTCAGCCCCAGCATTTT.

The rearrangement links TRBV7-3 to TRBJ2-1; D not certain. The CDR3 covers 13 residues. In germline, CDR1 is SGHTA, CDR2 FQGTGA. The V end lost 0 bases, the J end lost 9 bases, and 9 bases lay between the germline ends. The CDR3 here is CASSLTVPAEQFF. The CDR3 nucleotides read TGTGCCAGCAGCTTAACCGTTCCCGCTGAGCAGTTCTTC.

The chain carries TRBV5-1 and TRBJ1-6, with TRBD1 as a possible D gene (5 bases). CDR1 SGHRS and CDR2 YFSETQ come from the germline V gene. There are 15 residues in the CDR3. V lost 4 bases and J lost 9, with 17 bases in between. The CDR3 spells CASSVSGKGSSPLHF. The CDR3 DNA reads TGCGCCAGCAGCGTGAGTGGGAAGGGGAGTTCACCCCTCCACTTT.

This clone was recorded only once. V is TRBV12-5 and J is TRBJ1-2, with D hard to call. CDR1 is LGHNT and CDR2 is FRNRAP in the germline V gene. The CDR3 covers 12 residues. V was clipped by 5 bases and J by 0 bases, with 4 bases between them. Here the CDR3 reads CASGRTNYGYTF. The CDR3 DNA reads TGTGCTAGTGGTCGGACTAACTATGGCTACACCTTC.

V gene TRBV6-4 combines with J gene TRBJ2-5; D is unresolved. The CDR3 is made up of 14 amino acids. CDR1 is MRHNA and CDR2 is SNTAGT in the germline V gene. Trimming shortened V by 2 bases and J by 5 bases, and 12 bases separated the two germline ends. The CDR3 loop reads CASSDDREPETQYF. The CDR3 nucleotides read TGTGCCAGCAGTGACGACCGAGAGCCCGAGACCCAGTACTTC.

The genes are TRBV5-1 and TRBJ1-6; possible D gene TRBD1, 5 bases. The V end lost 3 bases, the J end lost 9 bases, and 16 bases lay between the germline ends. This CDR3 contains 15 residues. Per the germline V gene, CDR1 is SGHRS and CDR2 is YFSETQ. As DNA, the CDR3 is TGCGCCAGCAGCTCCCGACAGAGCGAAGGTTCACCCCTCCACTTT. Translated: CASSSRQSEGSPLHF.

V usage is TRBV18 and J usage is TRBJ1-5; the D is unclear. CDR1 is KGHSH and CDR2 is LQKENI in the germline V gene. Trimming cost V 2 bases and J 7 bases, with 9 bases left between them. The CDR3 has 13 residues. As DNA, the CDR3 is TGTGCCAGCTCACCATTCAAGGCCCAGCCCCAGCATTTT. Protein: CASSPFKAQPQHF.

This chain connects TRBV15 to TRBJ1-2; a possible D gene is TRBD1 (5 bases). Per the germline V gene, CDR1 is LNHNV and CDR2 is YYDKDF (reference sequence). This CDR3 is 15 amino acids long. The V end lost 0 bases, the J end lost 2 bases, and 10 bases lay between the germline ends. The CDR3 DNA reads TGTGCCACCAGCAGAGACCGGGGGGAAAACTATGGCTACACCTTC. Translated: CATSRDRGENYGYTF.

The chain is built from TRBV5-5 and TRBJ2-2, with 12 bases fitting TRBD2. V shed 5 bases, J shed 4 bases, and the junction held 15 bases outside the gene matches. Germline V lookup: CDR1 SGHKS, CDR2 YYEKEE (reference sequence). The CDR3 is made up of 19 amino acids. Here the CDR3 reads CASRFLTGTSGRTTGELFF. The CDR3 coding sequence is TGTGCCAGCAGGTTTCTGACAGGTACTAGCGGGAGGACCACCGGGGAGCTGTTTTTT.

The DNA of the CDR3 is TGCGCCAGCACTGAGCGGAGTCCCGCCTACGAGCAGTACTTC. Its protein is CASTERSPAYEQYF. The chain combines TRBV5-1 with TRBJ2-7, with D possibly matching TRBD2 (5 bases). This CDR3 spans 14 amino acids. Trimming shortened V by 6 bases and J by 2 bases, and 15 bases separated the two germline ends. Per germline, CDR1 SGHRS and CDR2 YFSETQ.

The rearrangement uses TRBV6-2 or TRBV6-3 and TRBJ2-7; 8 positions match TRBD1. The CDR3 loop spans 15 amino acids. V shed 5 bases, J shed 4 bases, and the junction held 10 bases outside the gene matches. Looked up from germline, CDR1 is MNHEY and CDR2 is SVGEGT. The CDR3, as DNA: TGTGCCAGCAGTGGCCCCGACAGGGGTCGTTACGAGCAGTACTTC. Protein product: CASSGPDRGRYEQYF.

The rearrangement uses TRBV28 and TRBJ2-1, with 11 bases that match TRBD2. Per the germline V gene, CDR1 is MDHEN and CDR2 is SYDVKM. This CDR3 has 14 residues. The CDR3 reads CASKTSGSWNEQFF. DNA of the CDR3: TGTGCGTCCAAAACTAGCGGGAGCTGGAATGAGCAGTTCTTC.